This T cell receptor (beta chain) appears in the sequencing data of a study of control samples from healthy donors and cancer patients. This CDR3 has 13 amino acids. Trimming took off 3 bases at V and 3 bases at J, with 8 bases between the two ends. Repertoires were generated with immunoSEQ multiplex PCR, while TCRdb's copy carries only in-frame clones and drops some. This sample has roughly 92,000 clones, with 85% to 90% found just once. J is TRBJ1-1 and V is TRBV12-3 or TRBV12-4; D is unclear. The specimen was blood. The receptor's source is a woman aged 55-69 years in good health. The CDR3 sequence is CASSFYKDTEAFF. The CDR3 nucleotides read TGTGCCAGCAGTTTTTATAAGGACACTGAAGCTTTCTTT.